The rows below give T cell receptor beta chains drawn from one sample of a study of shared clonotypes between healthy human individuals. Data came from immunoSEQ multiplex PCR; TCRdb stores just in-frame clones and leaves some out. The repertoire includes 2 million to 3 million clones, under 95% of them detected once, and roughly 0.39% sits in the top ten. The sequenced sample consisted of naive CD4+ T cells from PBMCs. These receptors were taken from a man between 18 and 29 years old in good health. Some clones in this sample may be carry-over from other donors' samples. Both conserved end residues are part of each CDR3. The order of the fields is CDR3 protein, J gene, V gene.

CDR3 protein: CATEGHWYNEQFF
J gene: TRBJ2-1
V gene: TRBV28

CDR3 protein: CASSLTAPSSGNTIYF
J gene: TRBJ1-3
V gene: TRBV5-1

CDR3 protein: CASSQAGLGNEKLFF
J gene: TRBJ1-4
V gene: TRBV6-6

CDR3 protein: CASSSSRYNEQFF
J gene: TRBJ2-1
V gene: TRBV5-4

CDR3 protein: CASSLIPQTDTQYF
J gene: TRBJ2-3
V gene: TRBV28

CDR3 protein: CASSVRDAYTDTQYF
J gene: TRBJ2-3
V gene: TRBV5-1

CDR3 protein: CASSFAGQNIQYF
J gene: TRBJ2-4
V gene: TRBV28

CDR3 protein: CASSRGVGNQPQHF
J gene: TRBJ1-5
V gene: TRBV19

CDR3 protein: CASRLTGSYEQYF
J gene: TRBJ2-7
V gene: TRBV2

CDR3 protein: CASSAIRSGDSGNTIYF
J gene: TRBJ1-3
V gene: TRBV7-2

CDR3 protein: CASSLYRAPNYGYTF
J gene: TRBJ1-2
V gene: TRBV28

CDR3 protein: CASSRTRGGSGTDTQYF
J gene: TRBJ2-3
V gene: TRBV7-2

CDR3 protein: CASSVPRLAGSTDTQYF
J gene: TRBJ2-3
V gene: TRBV9

CDR3 protein: CASSTDPGGRSYNEQFF
J gene: TRBJ2-1
V gene: TRBV9

CDR3 protein: CASSLDGQGRGYGYTF
J gene: TRBJ1-2
V gene: TRBV5-1

CDR3 protein: CASSGNGSDTQYF
J gene: TRBJ2-3
V gene: TRBV7-3

CDR3 protein: CASSEDPGENIQYF
J gene: TRBJ2-4
V gene: TRBV6-1

CDR3 protein: CASSQDRRGRRPYGYTF
J gene: TRBJ1-2
V gene: TRBV4-3

CDR3 protein: CASSVTTSGRSYEQYF
J gene: NA
V gene: TRBV6-1

CDR3 protein: CASSYSSTGSAYGYTF
J gene: TRBJ1-2
V gene: TRBV6-5

CDR3 protein: CASSLGRGYYGYTF
J gene: TRBJ1-2
V gene: TRBV5-1

CDR3 protein: CSAQYREGTEAFF
J gene: TRBJ1-1
V gene: TRBV29-1

CDR3 protein: CASREAGTQYF
J gene: TRBJ2-3
V gene: TRBV7-9

CDR3 protein: CATSGGQSNTGELFF
J gene: TRBJ2-2
V gene: TRBV15

CDR3 protein: CASSSRDSPSDTQYF
J gene: TRBJ2-3
V gene: TRBV6-1

CDR3 protein: CASSWTVNTEAFF
J gene: TRBJ1-1
V gene: TRBV6-5

CDR3 protein: CASSLVASSYNEQFF
J gene: TRBJ2-1
V gene: TRBV5-1

CDR3 protein: CASSGPGQGITYEQYF
J gene: TRBJ2-7
V gene: TRBV5-6

CDR3 protein: CASSLMGREGEQYF
J gene: TRBJ2-7
V gene: TRBV5-1

CDR3 protein: CASKLGQAFFYGYTF
J gene: TRBJ1-2
V gene: TRBV27

CDR3 protein: CASSSTQGDSPLHF
J gene: TRBJ1-6
V gene: TRBV9

CDR3 protein: CASSLIPGEAGEQYF
J gene: TRBJ2-7
V gene: TRBV7-3

CDR3 protein: CASSSIEKWSEQFF
J gene: TRBJ2-1
V gene: TRBV5-1

CDR3 protein: CASSGGLAVYNEQFF
J gene: TRBJ2-1
V gene: TRBV7-3

CDR3 protein: CASSLNTKARFGTEAFF
J gene: TRBJ1-1
V gene: TRBV28

CDR3 protein: CAISETSGRAGREQFF
J gene: TRBJ2-1
V gene: TRBV10-3

CDR3 protein: CASSLITPAGAGNTIYF
J gene: TRBJ1-3
V gene: TRBV19

CDR3 protein: CASIGEGDRANYGYTF
J gene: TRBJ1-2
V gene: TRBV6-6

CDR3 protein: CASSYRGDRNTGELFF
J gene: TRBJ2-2
V gene: TRBV9

CDR3 protein: CATSSSGQETQYF
J gene: TRBJ2-5
V gene: TRBV15

CDR3 protein: CASSPDRAGYNEQFF
J gene: TRBJ2-1
V gene: TRBV5-1